This T cell receptor (beta chain) was found in a study of regulatory T cells in long-lasting Graves disease. This CDR3 has 13 residues. Germline-derived CDR1 and CDR2 are MNHNS and SASEGT. V lost 4 bases, J lost 7 bases, and 2 bases stayed unmatched. This clonotype was detected only a few times. Given the absence of the conserved phenylalanine or tryptophan at the CDR3 end, a read error is likely. Time point in this sample: newly diagnosed GD, antithyroid drugs for less than 3 months. Researchers made the TCR library from RNA that was extracted from PBMCs. Researchers made TCR beta libraries by using iRepertoire HTBI primers and running Arm-PCR on CDR3 regions. TCRdb fed the multiplex PCR reads into MiXCR, producing one record per CDR3 protein. The sample carries 450,000 to 600,000 distinct CDR3 sequences, roughly 14% recorded once. The sample also formed part of further work on T cells in Graves' hyperthyroidism and ophthalmopathy.

This receptor was identified in a man aged 30-40 years with Graves disease. The V gene is TRBV6-1, the J gene TRBJ2-1; 9 bases are shared with TRBD2. Sequencing was performed on peripheral blood mononuclear cells (PBMCs), taken at new diagnosis, from a patient treated with antithyroid drugs. In DNA, the CDR3 is TGTGCCAGCAGTGGGCTAGCGGGAAATGAGCAGTTCCTC. It codes for CASSGLAGNEQFL.